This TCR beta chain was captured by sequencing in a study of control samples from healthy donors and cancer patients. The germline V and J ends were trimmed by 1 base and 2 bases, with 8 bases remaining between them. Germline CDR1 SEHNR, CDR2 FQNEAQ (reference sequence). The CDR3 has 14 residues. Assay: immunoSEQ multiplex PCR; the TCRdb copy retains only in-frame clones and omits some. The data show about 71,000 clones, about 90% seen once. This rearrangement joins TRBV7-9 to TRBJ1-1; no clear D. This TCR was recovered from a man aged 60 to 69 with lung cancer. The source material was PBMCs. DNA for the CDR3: TGTGCCAGCAGCTTAGGTGGGATCAACACTGAAGCTTTCTTT. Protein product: CASSLGGINTEAFF.